Below, one T cell receptor beta chain is given with its context. As originally analysed: Estimated nucleated cell counts came from reference gene primer amplification. Method: immunoSEQ multiplex PCR; TCRdb's copy keeps in-frame clones and lacks some. V, J and clone size derive from that table, while D and trimming were established from the DNA sequence. This sample yields hundreds of thousands of clones, of which about 87% are seen a single time; around 1.9% belongs to the top ten. This entry is derived from a study of blood T cell repertoires in COVID-19. At the level of the study: Recovery meant two consecutive negative NP/OP PCR tests, professional clearance, or resolved symptoms. From T cells, B-cell-depleted T cells, or PBMCs came the material, which was cDNA or gDNA.

This CDR3 is built from 13 residues. V lost 5 bases to trimming and J lost 7 bases, with 11 bases between them. Germline CDR1 reads LNHDA; CDR2 reads SQIVND (reference sequence). Membership in each cohort depended on participant-reported clinical history. Material for sequencing was PBMCs or T cells enriched from blood (not recorded which). This sequence originates from a man in his forties in a cohort exposed to, infected with or recovered from COVID-19 (not recorded which). The chain is built from TRBV19 and TRBJ1-4; TRBD1 is a possible D gene (5 bases). Written as DNA, the CDR3 is TGTGCCAGTAGTTCACGACAGCCTGAAAAACTGTTTTTT. Translation gives CASSSRQPEKLFF. Filled out from reference TRBV19 and TRBJ1-4, the complete variable domain reads DGGITQSPKYLFRKEGQNVTLSCEQNLNHDAMYWYRQDPGQGLRLIYYSQIVNDFQKGDIAEGYSVSREKKESFPLTVTSAQKNPTAFYLCASSSRQPEKLFFGSGTQLSVL.